This TCR beta chain was observed in a study of shared clonotypes between healthy human individuals. Findings of the study overall: Clonotype sharing among the donors was expected to vary with sequencing depth. Sorted-subset samples were not fully sequenced, rarefaction indicated.

Positively selected for CCR7, the CD45RO-negative cells used as naive CD8 cells excluded terminally differentiated effector memory CD45RA+ cells. Free of recent acute infections or vaccinations, the donors were healthy HIV-negative adults. As to this clone: Antigen: not known.

Method: immunoSEQ multiplex PCR; TCRdb's copy keeps in-frame clones and lacks some. The sample yields approximately 2,000,000 clones, roughly 93% seen once. Per germline, CDR1 SEHNR and CDR2 FQNEAQ (reference sequence). Trimming cost V 8 bases and J 4 bases, with 29 bases left between them. The CDR3 consists of 18 residues. The specimen was naive CD8+ T cells from PBMCs. The clonotype originates from a man in his late teens or twenties in good health. Some clones in this sample may be carry-over from other donors' samples. This chain uses TRBV7-9 with TRBJ1-2; tentatively, D is TRBD1 (5 bases). The CDR3 DNA is TGTGCCAGCGTGGGGTCCTCGAACGAACGGGGCTTTGGCTATGGCTACACCTTC. Translation: CASVGSSNERGFGYGYTF.